The 4 T cell receptor beta chains in this list originate from one sample, sequenced in a study of Tregs in tolerant kidney transplant recipients. The nonmyeloablative bone marrow transplants came from related graft donors, with transient mixed chimerism. TCRdb's copy holds only in-frame clones and misses some; the assay was immunoSEQ multiplex PCR. Its clone listing holds tens of thousands of clones. The sequences come from CD4+ T cells from blood (PBMCs), collected 24 months after the transplant. The receptor set was obtained from a human patient who received a combined kidney and bone marrow transplant. Some T cells here may be from the graft donor.

Here the CDR3 reads CASSPYPGGYTF. CDR3 bases read: TGTGCCAGCTCACCCTACCCCGGTGGC. The gene calls are TRBV18 and TRBJ1-2; D gene ambiguous. The CDR3 goes on 3 residues after the read ends, and that part is filled in from the germline J gene. The V gene's germline CDR1 is KGHSH and CDR2 LQKENI. V was trimmed by 3 bases and J by 7 bases, leaving 9 bases between them. The length of the CDR3 is 12 residues.

As regards this clone: The sequenced fragment ends 3 residues before the CDR3 boundary, so the rest is inferred from the germline J gene. The rearrangement uses TRBV5-4 and TRBJ2-2; 13 bases fit TRBD2. CDR3 length: 16 residues. CDR1 and CDR2 (germline): SGHNT, YYREEE (reference sequence). After removal of 2 bases from V and 6 bases from J, the junction contained 4 bases not matched to a gene. This CDR3 is CASSLLTSGRAGELFF. The CDR3 bases that were read are TGTGCCAGCAGCTTATTAACTAGCGGGAGGGCCGGGGAG. Full variable domain (remainder filled in from reference TRBV5-4 and TRBJ2-2): ETGVTQSPTHLIKTRGQQVTLRCSSQSGHNTVSWYQQALGQGPQFIFQYYREEENGRGNFPPRFSGLQFPNYSSELNVNALELDDSALYLCASSLLTSGRAGELFFGEGSRLTVL.

Turning to this clone: Read coverage stops 3 residues before the CDR3 terminus; the germline J gene supplies the remainder. This sample also contains other DNA sequences that code for the same CDR3. The rearrangement uses TRBV20-1 and TRBJ2-5; D may be TRBD1 (5 bases). The CDR3 is 14 residues long. The germline V gene has CDR1 DFQATT and CDR2 SNEGSKA (reference sequence). Deletions cut 3 bases from V and 2 bases from J, with 13 bases between. The CDR3 DNA, read in part, is TGCAGTGCTAGTGGGCAGGGCCTACAAGAGACC. It specifies CSASGQGLQET. Given in full, the CDR3 is CSASGQGLQETQYF.

Of note for this clone: The read is 3 residues too short to cover the CDR3 end, so that end is filled in from the germline J gene. The gene calls are TRBV5-1 and TRBJ2-5; 7 bases align to TRBD1. Germline assignment: CDR1 SGHRS and CDR2 YFSETQ. The CDR3 covers 15 residues. V shed 0 bases, J shed 6 bases, and the junction held 8 bases outside the gene matches. The chain's CDR3 is CASSLGQGHKKTQYF. The CDR3 DNA, read in part, is TGCGCCAGCAGCTTGGGACAGGGCCACAAGAAGACC.